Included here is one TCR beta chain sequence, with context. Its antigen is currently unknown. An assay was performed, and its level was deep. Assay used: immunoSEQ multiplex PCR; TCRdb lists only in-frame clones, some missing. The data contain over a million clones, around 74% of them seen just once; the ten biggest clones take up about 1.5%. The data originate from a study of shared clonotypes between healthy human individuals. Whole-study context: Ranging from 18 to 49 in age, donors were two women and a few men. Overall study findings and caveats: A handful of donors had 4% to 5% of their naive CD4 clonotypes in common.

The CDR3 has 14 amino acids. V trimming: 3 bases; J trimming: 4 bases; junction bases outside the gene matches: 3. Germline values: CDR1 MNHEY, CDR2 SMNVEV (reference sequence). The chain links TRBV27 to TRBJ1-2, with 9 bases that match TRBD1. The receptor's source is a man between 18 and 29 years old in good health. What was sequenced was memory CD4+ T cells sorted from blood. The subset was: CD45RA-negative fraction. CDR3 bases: TGTGCCAGCAGTTTGGGACAGGGCCTCTATGGCTACACCTTC. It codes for CASSLGQGLYGYTF.